Detailed here is one T cell receptor beta chain. The CDR3 consists of 14 residues. V was shortened by 0 bases and J by 3 bases, with 9 bases between the two germline ends. Germline V gene sequence: CDR1 SGHDT, CDR2 YYEEEE. This record belongs to a study of blood T cell repertoires in COVID-19. Study-wide background: Some COVID-19 samples were acute and others convalescent; all came from the United States, Italy and Spain. In each case, the material was cDNA or gDNA derived from T cells, B-cell-depleted T cells, or PBMCs.

Original methodology: Nucleated cell number was recorded as an estimate derived from reference gene primer amplification. Assay used: immunoSEQ multiplex PCR; TCRdb lists only in-frame clones, some missing. V, J and clone size are those of that table, while D and trimming were read from the DNA. The sample shows fewer than 75,000 clones, approximately 86% of them seen only once. The receptor's source is a middle-aged man with active COVID-19. The sequencing sample was made of peripheral blood. V usage is TRBV5-6 and J usage is TRBJ1-2; D unclear. CDR3 bases: TGTGCCAGCAGCTTGGAAAGGAGGCACTATGGCTACACCTTC. It is translated as CASSLERRHYGYTF.